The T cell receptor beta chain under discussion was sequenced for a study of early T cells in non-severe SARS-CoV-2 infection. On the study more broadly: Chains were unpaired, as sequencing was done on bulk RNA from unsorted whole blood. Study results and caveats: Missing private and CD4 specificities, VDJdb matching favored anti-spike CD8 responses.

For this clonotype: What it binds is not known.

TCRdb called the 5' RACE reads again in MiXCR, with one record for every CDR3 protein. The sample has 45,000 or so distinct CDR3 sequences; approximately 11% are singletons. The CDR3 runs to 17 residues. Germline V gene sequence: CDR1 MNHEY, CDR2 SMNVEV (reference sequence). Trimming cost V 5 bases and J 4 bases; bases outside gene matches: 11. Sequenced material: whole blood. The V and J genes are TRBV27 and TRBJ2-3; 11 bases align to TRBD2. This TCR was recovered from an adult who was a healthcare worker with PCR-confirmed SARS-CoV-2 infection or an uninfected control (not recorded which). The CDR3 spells CASSLPPLAGGPDTQYF. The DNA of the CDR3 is TGTGCCAGCAGTCTCCCTCCGCTAGCGGGGGGCCCAGATACGCAGTATTTT.